This TCR beta chain was identified during a study of beta chain features in type 1 diabetes. The authors reverse transcribed all of the isolated RNA, so sequencing captured expressed TCRB transcripts. TCRdb keeps only in-frame clones here, not all; method: immunoSEQ multiplex PCR. Of 450,000 or so clones listed, roughly 11% were seen once; the top ten hold about 0.045%. This clone was observed a few times. Germline assignment: CDR1 SGHRS and CDR2 YFSETQ. The CDR3 has 14 residues. V lost 2 bases, J lost 5 bases, and 6 bases stayed unmatched. This chain uses TRBV5-1 with TRBJ2-5; 7 bases match TRBD1. The sequencing input was naive CD4+ T cells from blood. This TCR came from a woman aged 18-35 years in good health. Here the CDR3 DNA reads TGCGCCAGCAGCTTTCTCAGGGGGACGGAGACCCAGTACTTC. Translation gives CASSFLRGTETQYF.